Below are 21 T cell receptor beta chains sequenced from a single sample in a study of beta chain features in type 1 diabetes. Points from the study as a whole: Researchers report that Type 1 diabetes patients had moderately but significantly shorter TCRB CDR3s across all four CD4+ subsets.

What was sequenced were expressed TCRB transcripts, since all of the isolated RNA had been reverse transcribed. Generated by immunoSEQ multiplex PCR, the TCRdb table keeps only in-frame clones and is missing some. The sample has a few hundred thousand clones, roughly 12% seen once. No antigen has been identified for these receptors. Sequencing used naive CD4+ T cells from blood. These receptors were obtained from a woman in her late teens or twenties with type 1 diabetes.

The count of this clone is one. The sample holds other DNA sequences that translate to the same CDR3. V and J are TRBV5-1 and TRBJ2-1; D gene ambiguous. Trimming took 4 bases from V and 7 from J, leaving 9 bases between them. The CDR3 has 12 residues. Germline V CDR1 and CDR2: SGHRS, YFSETQ. CDR3 sequence: CASSPVSNEQFF. DNA of the CDR3: TGCGCCAGCAGCCCCGTGTCTAATGAGCAGTTCTTC.

Here the CDR3 DNA reads TGTGCCAGCAGTGAATCAACAGGGCACTATGGCTACACCTTC. Translating it yields CASSESTGHYGYTF. The chain recombines TRBV25-1 with TRBJ1-2; D is possibly TRBD1 (6 bases). V lost 1 base and J lost 3, with 9 bases in between. The CDR3 is 14 residues long. Per germline, CDR1 MGHDK and CDR2 SYGVNS.

This clone was counted a few times. This chain connects TRBV5-4 to TRBJ2-1; maybe TRBD2 (6 bases). CDR3 length: 15 residues. Trimming cost V 4 bases and J 10 bases, with 21 bases left between them. Germline assignment: CDR1 SGHNT and CDR2 YYREEE (reference sequence). This CDR3 is CASSPTGLRQQEQFF. The CDR3 DNA reads TGTGCCAGCAGCCCGACGGGACTGCGGCAGCAAGAGCAGTTCTTC.

In its sample, this clone was seen once. The chain has TRBV7-2 and TRBJ2-7; no reliable D call. The CDR3 consists of 13 residues. Trimming removed 0 bases at V and 3 bases at J, with 6 bases between. Germline CDR1 reads SGHTA; CDR2 reads FQGNSA. The CDR3 nucleotides read TGTGCCAGCAGCTTAGCGGTCTACTACGAGCAGTACGTC. It encodes CASSLAVYYEQYV.

This clone was seen only a few times. V usage is TRBV30 and J usage is TRBJ1-5; tentatively, D is TRBD1 (5 bases). The CDR3 has 13 residues. Germline V gene lookup returns CDR1 GTSNPN and CDR2 SVGIG (reference sequence). Trimming stripped 0 bases from V and 7 bases from J, with 10 bases between. The CDR3 is CAWSVPRVQPQHF. The CDR3, as DNA: TGTGCCTGGAGTGTACCCAGGGTGCAGCCCCAGCATTTT.

This sequence joins TRBV5-1 and TRBJ2-5; D gene unclear. Germline CDR1 is SGHRS and CDR2 is YFSETQ. V shed 4 bases and J shed 4 bases, with 20 bases lying between them. CDR3 length equals 16 residues. The CDR3 here is CASSLQTIPTPETQYF. The CDR3 bases are TGCGCCAGCAGCCTCCAGACGATACCGACTCCAGAGACCCAGTACTTC.

The chain combines TRBV2 with TRBJ2-5; TRBD1 matches 9 bases. The CDR3 is 15 amino acids. The V segment lost 6 bases and the J segment 4 bases; nucleotides outside the gene matches: 9. CDR1 and CDR2 (germline): SNHLY, FYNNEI. CDR3 loop: CASSEQGAPRETQYF. For the CDR3, the DNA is TGTGCCAGCAGCGAACAGGGGGCGCCGCGAGAGACCCAGTACTTC.

This chain uses TRBV7-6 with TRBJ2-1; possibly TRBD2 for D (7 bases). Germline CDR1 reads SGHVS; CDR2 reads FNYEAQ. V dropped 1 base and J dropped 4 bases, with 17 bases sitting between them. The CDR3 is made up of 17 amino acids. The chain's CDR3 is CASSLGWRGHLYNEQFF. The CDR3 DNA reads TGTGCCAGCAGCTTAGGCTGGCGGGGGCACCTTTACAATGAGCAGTTCTTC.

The chain recombines TRBV7-2 with TRBJ2-3; possible D gene TRBD1, 5 bases. Germline CDR1 reads SGHTA; CDR2 reads FQGNSA. The ends were cut back, 6 bases at V and 0 bases at J, with 10 bases in the middle. The CDR3 is 14 residues long. This CDR3 reads CASRSGLSTDTQYF. The CDR3 nucleotides are TGTGCCAGCAGATCAGGGCTTAGCACAGATACGCAGTATTTT.

This clone turned up a few times. J is TRBJ1-3 and V is TRBV29-1; TRBD1 matches 11 bases. This CDR3 has 16 residues. V lost 5 bases, J lost 0 bases, and 6 bases stayed unmatched. Germline lookup yields CDR1 SQVTM and CDR2 ANQGSEA. CDR3 sequence (DNA): TGCAGCGTTTTGGACAGGGGGCAACTCTCTGGAAACACCATATATTTT. Translation gives CSVLDRGQLSGNTIYF.

This clone was observed a few times. This sequence joins TRBV19 and TRBJ2-5, with 13 bases fitting TRBD2. This CDR3 spans 15 amino acids. V lost 6 bases, J lost 4 bases, and 5 bases stayed unmatched. Germline V gene sequence: CDR1 LNHDA, CDR2 SQIVND (reference sequence). This CDR3 reads CASSILAGGRETQYF. The CDR3 DNA sequence: TGTGCCAGTAGCATACTAGCGGGAGGGCGAGAGACCCAGTACTTC.

The V gene is TRBV9, the J gene TRBJ2-1; D unresolved. Germline V gene sequence: CDR1 SGDLS, CDR2 YYNGEE. The CDR3 has 11 amino acids. V lost 0 bases, J lost 7 bases, and 2 bases lay in between. CDR3 DNA: TGTGCCAGCAGCGTAGCTAATGAGCAGTTCTTC. This codes for CASSVANEQFF.

This clone was counted between two and nine times. This sequence joins TRBV7-2 and TRBJ2-7; 9 nucleotides agree with TRBD2. Germline V gene lookup returns CDR1 SGHTA and CDR2 FQGNSA. The CDR3 has 15 residues. With 3 bases clipped from V and 0 bases from J, the junction kept 3 bases outside the gene matches. The CDR3 DNA reads as TGTGCCAGCAGCTTCTCTAGCGGGAACTCCTACGAGCAGTACGTC. The encoded protein is CASSFSSGNSYEQYV.

This clone was detected a few times. The chain recombines TRBV2 with TRBJ2-7, with TRBD2 identical over 7 bases. J gave up 0 bases and V 7 bases, and 12 bases lay outside the gene matches. The CDR3 is 16 amino acids. CDR1 is SNHLY and CDR2 is FYNNEI in the germline V gene. CDR3 in DNA: TGTGCCAGCAAGCGGGGCCTAGCCGGGAGCTCCTACGAGCAGTACTTC. Translating gives CASKRGLAGSSYEQYF.

The genes are TRBV27 and TRBJ1-3; 7 nucleotides line up with TRBD1. Germline loops: CDR1 MNHEY, CDR2 SMNVEV (reference sequence). J gave up 2 bases and V 0 bases, and 4 bases lay outside the gene matches. The CDR3 has 16 residues. The CDR3 loop is CASSLSGRGTGNTIYF. Here the CDR3 DNA reads TGTGCCAGCAGTTTATCAGGCAGGGGGACTGGAAACACCATATATTTT.

The rearrangement links TRBV18 to TRBJ2-7; tentative D call: TRBD1 (5 bases). This CDR3 spans 14 amino acids. The V end lost 6 bases, the J end lost 2 bases, and 14 bases lay between the germline ends. Germline V gene lookup returns CDR1 KGHSH and CDR2 LQKENI. In nucleotides, the CDR3 is TGTGCCAGCTCGAAGGGCCCACAGGCCTACGAGCAGTACTTC. Translation: CASSKGPQAYEQYF.

In its sample, this clone was seen a few times. The chain combines TRBV9 with TRBJ2-1; 13 nucleotides line up with TRBD2. Germline CDR1 and CDR2: SGDLS and YYNGEE. V shed 5 bases, J shed 4 bases, and the junction held 6 bases outside the gene matches. CDR3 length: 16 residues. In nucleotides, the CDR3 is TGTGCCAGCAGTGAACCGGGACTAGCGGGATACAATGAGCAGTTCTTC. This gives the protein CASSEPGLAGYNEQFF.

This rearrangement joins TRBV7-6 to TRBJ2-7; TRBD1 agrees at 7 bases. This CDR3 contains 16 residues. J gave up 0 bases and V 4 bases, and 9 bases lay outside the gene matches. Germline CDR1 and CDR2: SGHVS and FNYEAQ. The CDR3 spells CASSSILGQPSYEQYF. DNA for the CDR3: TGTGCCAGCAGCTCGATCTTGGGACAGCCCTCCTACGAGCAGTACTTC.

The sample holds a few counts of this clone. The rearrangement links TRBV18 to TRBJ2-7; 11 bases agree with TRBD2. CDR1 is KGHSH and CDR2 is LQKENI in the germline V gene. V lost 6 bases, J lost 1 base, and 5 bases stayed unmatched. CDR3 length: 15 residues. The CDR3 coding sequence is TGTGCCAGCTCCCAAGGGACTAGCGGTTCCTACGAGCAGTACGTC. Its translation is CASSQGTSGSYEQYV.

The V call is TRBV6-5, the J call TRBJ2-6; no clear D gene. The CDR3 runs to 15 residues. CDR1 is MNHEY and CDR2 is SVGAGI in the germline V gene. V lost 5 bases and J 2 bases, leaving 10 bases between the germline ends. The CDR3 protein is CASSPSSPGANVLTF. The CDR3, as DNA: TGTGCCAGCAGTCCGTCCTCCCCTGGGGCCAACGTCCTGACTTTC.

The chain joins TRBV19 to TRBJ2-1, with 12 bases fitting TRBD2. This CDR3 is 16 amino acids long. The V gene's germline CDR1 is LNHDA and CDR2 SQIVND (reference sequence). V lost 5 bases to trimming and J lost 3 bases; unmatched junction nucleotides: 5. CDR3 nucleotide sequence: TGTGCCAGTAGTCGGACTAGCGGGGCCCTCTACAATGAGCAGTTCTTC. It codes for CASSRTSGALYNEQFF.